The 15 T cell receptor beta chains listed next were all sequenced from one sample in a study of blood T cells in healthy people across ages. It was with a sample-barcoded 5' primer and a J-beta primer mix that a second PCR of roughly 7 to 12 cycles was run. Each CDR3 protein gets one entry after TCRdb re-called the 5' RACE reads with MiXCR. This sample carries 650,000 to 700,000 distinct CDR3 sequences, approximately 52% of them seen once, and the ten largest clones take approximately 13%. Sequencing was carried out using blood. The receptors come from a woman older than 75 in good health.

As regards this clonotype: Since a much larger clone is just one base distant, this may be a read error. The chain couples TRBV27 to TRBJ1-2; 7 bases fit TRBD1. The CDR3 loop spans 15 amino acids. Germline values: CDR1 MNHEY, CDR2 SMNVEV (reference sequence). The CDR3 DNA reads as TGTGCCAGCAGTTTATCCCCAGGGGCAGGAGGGGGCTGCACCTTC. Its translation is CASSLSPGAGGGCTF.

This clonotype was counted only a few times. The chain has TRBV6-5 and TRBJ2-3, with a tentative D call TRBD2 (6 bases). Trimming pared 6 bases from V and 5 bases from J, leaving 18 bases between. This CDR3 is built from 15 residues. CDR1 is MNHEY, CDR2 SVGAGI, per germline. CDR3 nucleotides: TGTGCCAGCAGGCAGGAAGGGGTCGGGGGAGATACGCAGTATTTT. This sequence encodes CASRQEGVGGDTQYF.

This clonotype occurred many times. V is TRBV12-3 or TRBV12-4 and J is TRBJ2-4; 7 bases line up with TRBD2. This CDR3 comprises 13 residues. V lost 5 bases, J lost 9 bases, and 7 bases stayed unmatched. CDR3 residues: CASSPREVGIQYF. The CDR3 DNA reads TGTGCCAGCAGTCCCCGGGAGGTGGGCATTCAGTACTTC.

This clonotype has just a few counts. Possible read error: a much larger clone is one base away. The chain has TRBV6-5 and TRBJ2-1; perhaps TRBD2 as D (5 bases). Near its end, the DNA agrees better with TRBJ2-7, so the J call may be wrong. This CDR3 is 18 amino acids long. Germline CDR1 and CDR2: MNHEY and SVGAGI. CDR3 amino acids: CASSYSLAGGSSYNEQYF. CDR3 coding DNA: TGTGCCAGCAGTTACTCTCTAGCCGGCGGCAGCTCCTACAATGAGCAGTACTTC.

The chain has TRBV7-3 and TRBJ2-1, with D possibly matching TRBD2 (5 bases). The DNA matches TRBJ2-7 better at its end, which makes the J call doubtful. The CDR3 extends over 15 amino acids. The germline CDR1 and CDR2 sequences are SGHTA and FQGTGA. The DNA for the CDR3 is TGTGCCAGCAGCCAGAGACTACACTCCTACAATGAGCAGTACTTC. Translation gives CASSQRLHSYNEQYF.

Of note for this clonotype: It may be a read error: a sequence one base away is much more abundant. In DNA, the CDR3 is TGTGCCAGCACCTCAGTCGGAGGGCGTCGATACGAGCAGTACTTC. Protein: CASTSVGGRRYEQYF. V gene TRBV28 combines with J gene TRBJ2-7; tentatively, D is TRBD2 (6 bases). V lost 7 bases and J 4 bases, leaving 20 bases between the germline ends. Germline V gives CDR1 MDHEN, CDR2 SYDVKM. This CDR3 comprises 15 residues.

For the CDR3, the DNA is TGCAGTGCCAACTTTCCGGGACTAGCGGGCACCGGGGAGCTGTTTTTT. Translating gives CSANFPGLAGTGELFF. The chain employs TRBV20-1 and TRBJ2-2, with 12 bases fitting TRBD2. With V trimmed by 6 bases and J by 4 bases, 9 bases remained unmatched. The germline gives CDR1 DFQATT, CDR2 SNEGSKA (reference sequence). The CDR3 spans 16 residues.

The chain combines TRBV12-5 with TRBJ2-1, with D perhaps matching TRBD1 or TRBD2 (7 bases each). Looked up from germline, CDR1 is LGHNT and CDR2 is FRNRAP. There are 22 residues in the CDR3. V was cut by 3 bases and J by 2 bases, with 32 bases left in between. This CDR3 reads CASGFVEGISWGGDSTYNEQFF. As DNA, the CDR3 is TGTGCTAGTGGTTTTGTAGAGGGGATTTCCTGGGGAGGGGACAGTACCTACAATGAGCAGTTCTTC.

The table lists this clonotype with a few counts. The chain combines TRBV20-1 with TRBJ2-7, with a weak D call TRBD1 (7 bases). Looked up from germline, CDR1 is DFQATT and CDR2 is SNEGSKA (reference sequence). V was pared by 2 bases and J by 2 bases, with 16 bases between. CDR3 size: 15 residues. The CDR3: CSARWGAGQAYEQYF. DNA of the CDR3: TGCAGTGCTAGATGGGGGGCAGGACAGGCCTACGAGCAGTACTTC.

This chain uses TRBV5-1 with TRBJ2-2, with 9 bases lining up with TRBD1. Germline V gene sequence: CDR1 SGHRS, CDR2 YFSETQ. The CDR3 has 15 residues. Trimming took 4 bases from V and 3 from J; bases not matched to a gene: 4. The chain's CDR3 is CASSQWTGDTGELFF. Written as DNA, the CDR3 is TGCGCCAGCAGCCAATGGACAGGGGACACCGGGGAGCTGTTTTTT. Full variable domain (missing parts from reference TRBV5-1 and TRBJ2-2): KAGVTQTPRYLIKTRGQQVTLSCSPISGHRSVSWYQQTPGQGLQFLFEYFSETQRNKGNFPGRFSGRQFSNSRSEMNVSTLELGDSALYLCASSQWTGDTGELFFGEGSRLTVL.

Regarding this clonotype: With a much larger clone just one base away, this may be a read error. The chain uses TRBV10-3 and TRBJ1-5, with D possibly TRBD1 on 5 matching bases. The germline gives CDR1 ENHRY, CDR2 SYGVKD. CDR3 length equals 15 residues. With 5 bases removed from V and 6 bases from J, the gap between germline ends came to 17 bases. DNA for the CDR3: TGTGCCATCAGTCAAAACTACGGGGACGGTCAGCCCCAGCATTTT. Translation: CAISQNYGDGQPQHF.

On this clonotype: This may be a read error, as it is one base from a much larger clone. The chain employs TRBV6-5 and TRBJ2-7; TRBD2 aligns across 10 bases. The germline V gene encodes CDR1 MNHEY and CDR2 SVGAGI. There are 16 residues in the CDR3. Losses at the gene ends were 2 bases for V and 7 bases for J; bases not matched to a gene: 11. The CDR3 sequence: CASSYKGLAGVNEQYF. The CDR3 bases are TGTGCCAGCAGTTACAAGGGGCTAGCGGGAGTCAATGAGCAGTACTTC.

Comments on this clonotype: A much more abundant neighbour one base away suggests this may be a read error. The rearrangement links TRBV9 to TRBJ2-1, with 11 bases that match TRBD2. Germline V gives CDR1 SGDLS, CDR2 YYNGEE. The V gene end was trimmed by 6 bases and the J gene end by 6 bases; junction bases not matched to a gene: 5. The CDR3 sequence is 14 residues long. CDR3 in amino acids: CASNGLAGFNEQFF. The DNA for the CDR3 is TGTGCCAGCAACGGACTAGCGGGCTTCAATGAGCAGTTCTTC.

The rearrangement uses TRBV6-5 and TRBJ1-2, with TRBD1 as a possible D gene (5 bases). The ends were cut back, 0 bases at V and 8 bases at J, with 13 bases in the middle. CDR1 is MNHEY, CDR2 SVGAGI, per germline. CDR3 size: 14 residues. The CDR3 spells CASSYSAGPGGYTF. The DNA of the CDR3 is TGTGCCAGCAGTTACTCGGCAGGGCCGGGGGGCTACACCTTC.

The chain is built from TRBV7-2 and TRBJ2-7; 9 bases fit TRBD2. The J call is doubtful: the DNA matches TRBJ2-4 better. Germline V gene sequence: CDR1 SGHTA, CDR2 FQGNSA. This CDR3 is 15 amino acids long. CDR3 nucleotide sequence: TGTGCCAGCAGCAAGAGACTAGCGGAAAAAAACATTCAGTACTTC. Translated: CASSKRLAEKNIQYF.